This T cell receptor beta chain derives from a study of control samples from healthy donors and cancer patients. The data were produced by immunoSEQ multiplex PCR, yet TCRdb's version contains in-frame clones alone and is incomplete. Of about 97,000 clones in the sample, roughly 89% are singletons; the top ten hold about 7.8%. Trimming pared 0 bases from V and 0 bases from J, leaving 15 bases between. CDR3 length: 19 amino acids. Germline V gives CDR1 LNHNV, CDR2 YYDKDF (reference sequence). V and J are TRBV15 and TRBJ1-6, with D unresolved. Sequenced material: blood. The source is a young man in good health. This CDR3 is CATSRDLEGASSYNSPLHF. CDR3 nucleotides: TGTGCCACCAGCAGAGATTTGGAGGGTGCTAGCTCCTATAATTCACCCCTCCACTTT.